The 7 T cell receptor beta chains below come from one sample, sequenced in a study of blood T cell repertoires in COVID-19. This table comes from immunoSEQ multiplex PCR, and its TCRdb copy is limited to in-frame clones, with some not included. The sample records around 13,000 clones, 73% being singletons. The sample was peripheral blood. These receptors were obtained from a human donor in a cohort sampled during active COVID-19.

The chain carries TRBV29-1 and TRBJ2-1, with 12 bases that match TRBD2. The junction had 7 bases not matched to a gene; V was cut back by 4 bases and J by 0 bases. Looked up from germline, CDR1 is SQVTM and CDR2 is ANQGSEA. The CDR3 runs 17 residues. The CDR3 region has the DNA TGCAGCGTTGCGGCTAGCGGGAGGGGCCGCTCCTACAATGAGCAGTTCTTC. Translating gives CSVAASGRGRSYNEQFF.

The chain joins TRBV15 to TRBJ1-1, with 7 positions matching TRBD1. V was clipped by 3 bases and J by 3 bases; unmatched bases: 7. The length of the CDR3 is 15 residues. Germline V gives CDR1 LNHNV, CDR2 YYDKDF (reference sequence). The CDR3 DNA reads as TGTGCCACCAGCAGGTTAAGACAGGGCGACACTGAAGCTTTCTTT. Translation gives CATSRLRQGDTEAFF.

J is TRBJ2-4 and V is TRBV29-1; D gene ambiguous. V dropped 4 bases and J dropped 0 bases, with 13 bases sitting between them. CDR3 length: 15 residues. CDR1 is SQVTM, CDR2 ANQGSEA, per germline. DNA of the CDR3: TGCAGCGTTGTGAGTCGCAGACTAGCCAAAAACATTCAGTACTTC. It encodes CSVVSRRLAKNIQYF.

This clone is medium-sized (0.01 to 0.1%) by share. The CDR3: CATRGRGETYNEQFF. In DNA, the CDR3 is TGTGCCACCAGAGGCAGGGGGGAGACCTACAATGAGCAGTTCTTC. The V call is TRBV24-1, the J call TRBJ2-1, with D perhaps matching TRBD1 (7 bases). CDR1 and CDR2 (germline): KGHDR, SFDVKD. The germline V and J ends were trimmed by 7 bases and 2 bases, with 14 bases remaining between them. CDR3 length equals 15 residues.

The chain has TRBV5-5 and TRBJ2-7; 7 bases are shared with TRBD2. Germline V gene sequence: CDR1 SGHKS, CDR2 YYEKEE (reference sequence). The CDR3 is made up of 14 amino acids. Germline trimming cut 2 bases from V and 0 bases from J; bases unmatched to any gene: 2. In DNA form, the CDR3 reads TGTGCCAGCAGCTTCCGGGACTACTCCTACGAGCAGTACTTC. This gives the protein CASSFRDYSYEQYF.

The gene calls are TRBV27 and TRBJ2-7; maybe TRBD1 (6 bases). The V gene's germline CDR1 is MNHEY and CDR2 SMNVEV (reference sequence). V shed 4 bases and J shed 3 bases, with 16 bases lying between them. This CDR3 region has 15 residues. The CDR3 DNA sequence: TGTGCCAGCAGTTACCATGGGCAGACAGGCTACGAGCAGTACTTC. Translated, it gives CASSYHGQTGYEQYF.

The V call is TRBV7-9, the J call TRBJ2-1; D remains unclear. Deletions cut 1 base from V and 11 bases from J, with 6 bases between. CDR3 size: 11 residues. The germline gives CDR1 SEHNR, CDR2 FQNEAQ (reference sequence). The CDR3 nucleotides read TGTGCCAGCAGCTTAGTCCTTCAGCAGTTCTTC. This encodes CASSLVLQQFF.